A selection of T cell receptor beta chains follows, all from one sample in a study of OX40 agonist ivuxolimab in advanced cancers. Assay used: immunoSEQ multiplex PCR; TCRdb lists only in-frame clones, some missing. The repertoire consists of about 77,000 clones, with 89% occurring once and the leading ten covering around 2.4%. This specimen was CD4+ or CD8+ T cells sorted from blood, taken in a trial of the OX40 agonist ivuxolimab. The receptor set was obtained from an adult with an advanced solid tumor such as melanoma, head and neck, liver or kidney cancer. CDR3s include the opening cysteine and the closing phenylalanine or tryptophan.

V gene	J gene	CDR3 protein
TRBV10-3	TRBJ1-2	CAISDESGGYGYTF
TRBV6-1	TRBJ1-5	CASSPSSNQPQHF
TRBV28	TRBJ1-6	CASSPPPGVNSPLHF
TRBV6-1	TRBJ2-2	CASSVQGQRNTGELFF
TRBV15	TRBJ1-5	CATSSRQGSNQPQHF
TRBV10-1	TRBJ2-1	CASSPGTSGGNEQFF
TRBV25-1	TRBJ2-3	CASSDYTQYF
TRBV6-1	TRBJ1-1	CASSVDRVSTEAFF
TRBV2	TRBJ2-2	CASSDPNSGTGELFF
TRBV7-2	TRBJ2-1	CASSPRWRDEQFF
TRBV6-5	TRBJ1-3	CASSYGGAHSGNTIYF
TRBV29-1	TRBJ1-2	CSVLAGGYIF
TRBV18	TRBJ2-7	CASSPLLSEQYF
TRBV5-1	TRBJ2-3	CASSPGAHTDTQYF
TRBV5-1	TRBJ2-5	CASSSGLTETQYF
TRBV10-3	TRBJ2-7	CAIRDRDRGSYEQYF
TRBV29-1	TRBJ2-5	CAILQDQETQYF
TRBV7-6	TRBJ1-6	CASSGSSYNSPLHF
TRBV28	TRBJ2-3	CASSLWRASGSTDTQYF
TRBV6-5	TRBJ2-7	CASSLGLLSYEQYF
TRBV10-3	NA	CAISGGRWDHEQYF
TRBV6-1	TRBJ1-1	CASSESEAARAFF
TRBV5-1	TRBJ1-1	CASKGQGNTEAFF
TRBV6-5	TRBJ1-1	CASSYGGQGITEAFF
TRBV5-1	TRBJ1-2	CASSSRGLGNYGYTF
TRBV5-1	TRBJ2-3	CASSPPPTDTQYF
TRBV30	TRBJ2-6	CAWGGTGANVLTF
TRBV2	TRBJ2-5	CASSEGLAGQETQYF
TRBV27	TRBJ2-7	CASSLWPGTHEQYF
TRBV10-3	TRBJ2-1	CATSGSGPTYNEQFF
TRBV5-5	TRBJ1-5	CASSLGRDAYQPQHF
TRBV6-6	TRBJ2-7	CASSPSYEQYF
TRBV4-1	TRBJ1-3	CASSQGTAGNTIYF
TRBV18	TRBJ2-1	CASSHRTSKKNEQFF
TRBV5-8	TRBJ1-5	CASSSGTHRGSNQPQHF
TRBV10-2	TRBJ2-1	CASISSGGGEQFF
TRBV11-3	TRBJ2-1	CASSLGTGGYNEQFF
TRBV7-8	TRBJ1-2	CASSLPTRPGTEMLANYGYTF
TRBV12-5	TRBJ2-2	CASGSTWGPGGELFF
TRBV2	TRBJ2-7	CASKGAYEQYF
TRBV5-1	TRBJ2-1	CASSMTGWDEQFF
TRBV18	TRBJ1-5	CASSVQVGNQPQHF
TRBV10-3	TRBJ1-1	CAISVRTGGTEAFF
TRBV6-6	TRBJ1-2	CASSYSVGQGSYTF
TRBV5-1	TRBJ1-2	CASSLRVRAGGYTF
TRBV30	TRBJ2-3	CAWSRASTDTQYF
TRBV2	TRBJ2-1	CASSDGTRPEQFF
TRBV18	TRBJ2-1	CASSPQGLAGVRGEQFF
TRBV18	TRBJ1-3	CASSDRDSGNTIYF
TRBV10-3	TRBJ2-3	CAISTLPGLASTDTQYF
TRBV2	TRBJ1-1	CASGPLRQGEAFF
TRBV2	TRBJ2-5	CAAGISQETQYF